This is a list of T cell receptor beta chains from one sample in a study of blood T cell repertoires in COVID-19. Clones were sequenced by immunoSEQ multiplex PCR, and TCRdb holds only the in-frame ones, with some missing. Of about 240,000 clones in the sample, around 90% were seen once. Sequencing used peripheral blood. The receptors here all came from a man aged 55-75 years who had recovered from COVID-19. Each CDR3 is given with its conserved first and last residue. The order of the fields is CDR3 protein, CDR3 DNA, V gene, D gene, clone size, J gene. The D gene is left open where the match is weak. Clone size appears in some rows only: once, few, many, or a class for an expanded clone.

cdr3_aa: CASSAGPGRGYTF; cdr3_nt: TGTGCCAGCAGCGCAGGCCCGGGGAGAGGCTACACCTTC; v_call: TRBV9; d_call: -; clone_size: once; j_call: TRBJ1-2
cdr3_aa: CASSLESGGSYNSPLHF; cdr3_nt: TGTGCCAGCAGCTTGGAGTCAGGGGGCTCCTATAATTCACCCCTCCACTTT; v_call: TRBV5-4; d_call: TRBD1; clone_size: -; j_call: TRBJ1-6
cdr3_aa: CASSVVGISGASNEQFF; cdr3_nt: TGTGCCAGCAGCGTAGTGGGTATTAGCGGGGCTTCTAATGAGCAGTTCTTC; v_call: TRBV9; d_call: TRBD2; clone_size: -; j_call: TRBJ2-1
cdr3_aa: CAISATGTGSYEQYF; cdr3_nt: TGTGCCATCAGTGCAACCGGGACAGGCTCCTACGAGCAGTACTTC; v_call: TRBV10-3; d_call: TRBD1; clone_size: -; j_call: TRBJ2-7
cdr3_aa: CASSPDRGRYGYTF; cdr3_nt: TGTGCCAGCAGCCCAGACAGGGGCAGGTATGGCTACACCTTC; v_call: TRBV3-1/TRBV3-2; d_call: TRBD1; clone_size: -; j_call: TRBJ1-2
cdr3_aa: CASRRGGAPQTQYF; cdr3_nt: TGTGCCAGCAGGCGCGGGGGGGCCCCCCAAACGCAGTATTTT; v_call: TRBV3-1/TRBV3-2; d_call: TRBD2; clone_size: once; j_call: TRBJ2-3
cdr3_aa: CASGRTGGQPQHF; cdr3_nt: TGTGCTAGTGGAAGGACAGGAGGCCAGCCCCAGCATTTT; v_call: TRBV12-5; d_call: TRBD1; clone_size: -; j_call: TRBJ1-5
cdr3_aa: CASSQEPRGADTQYF; cdr3_nt: TGTGCCAGCAGCCAAGAGCCGCGGGGCGCAGATACGCAGTATTTT; v_call: TRBV4-2; d_call: -; clone_size: once; j_call: TRBJ2-3
cdr3_aa: CASRAFPGTSGRDTQYF; cdr3_nt: TGTGCCAGCAGGGCATTTCCCGGGACTAGTGGTAGAGATACGCAGTATTTT; v_call: TRBV27; d_call: TRBD2; clone_size: -; j_call: TRBJ2-3
cdr3_aa: CASSLGFLAGVSDTQYF; cdr3_nt: TGCGCCAGCAGCTTGGGATTTTTGGCGGGGGTATCAGATACGCAGTATTTT; v_call: TRBV5-1; d_call: TRBD2; clone_size: -; j_call: TRBJ2-3
cdr3_aa: CATSGSGSKEGRGLLETQYF; cdr3_nt: TGTGCCACCAGTGGTTCCGGGTCCAAAGAAGGGAGGGGTCTTTTGGAGACCCAGTACTTC; v_call: TRBV24-1; d_call: TRBD2; clone_size: once; j_call: TRBJ2-5
cdr3_aa: CASSLLPRVPDGAKNIQYF; cdr3_nt: TGTGCCAGCAGCTTACTCCCCCGGGTACCAGACGGAGCCAAAAACATTCAGTACTTC; v_call: TRBV7-8; d_call: -; clone_size: -; j_call: TRBJ2-4
cdr3_aa: CASSSRGTSGGPNEQFF; cdr3_nt: TGTGCCAGCAGCTCCAGGGGGACTAGCGGGGGCCCCAATGAGCAGTTCTTC; v_call: TRBV7-9; d_call: TRBD2; clone_size: once; j_call: TRBJ2-1
cdr3_aa: CASSVTGGLTEAFF; cdr3_nt: TGTGCCAGCAGTGTGACAGGGGGTCTCACTGAAGCTTTCTTT; v_call: TRBV6-4; d_call: TRBD1; clone_size: -; j_call: TRBJ1-1
cdr3_aa: CASNNGQLNQPQHF; cdr3_nt: TGTGCCAGCAATAACGGACAGCTCAATCAGCCCCAGCATTTT; v_call: TRBV9; d_call: -; clone_size: few; j_call: TRBJ1-5
cdr3_aa: CASSPTAGQGSYEQYF; cdr3_nt: TGTGCCAGCTCACCCACGGCGGGACAGGGGTCCTACGAGCAGTACTTC; v_call: TRBV18; d_call: TRBD1; clone_size: -; j_call: TRBJ2-7
cdr3_aa: CASRRPDRGRDSPLHF; cdr3_nt: TGTGCCAGCAGGCGCCCCGACAGGGGCCGAGATTCACCCCTCCACTTT; v_call: TRBV28; d_call: TRBD1; clone_size: -; j_call: TRBJ1-6
cdr3_aa: CASSGQKAQGCQPQHF; cdr3_nt: TGTGCCAGCAGCGGACAGAAAGCACAGGGCTGTCAGCCCCAGCATTTT; v_call: TRBV21-1; d_call: -; clone_size: -; j_call: TRBJ1-5
cdr3_aa: CASSPGTGWADTQYF; cdr3_nt: TGTGCCAGCAGCCCTGGGACAGGGTGGGCAGATACGCAGTATTTT; v_call: TRBV7-9; d_call: TRBD1; clone_size: -; j_call: TRBJ2-3
cdr3_aa: CASSQVRGGNNEQFF; cdr3_nt: TGTGCCAGCAGCCAAGTTCGGGGGGGAAACAATGAGCAGTTCTTC; v_call: TRBV4-2; d_call: TRBD2; clone_size: -; j_call: TRBJ2-1
cdr3_aa: CASSQGGTGYYEQYF; cdr3_nt: TGTGCCAGCAGCCAAGGAGGGACAGGGTACTACGAGCAGTACTTC; v_call: TRBV4-2; d_call: TRBD1; clone_size: few; j_call: TRBJ2-7
cdr3_aa: CASSRTGGSGGYTF; cdr3_nt: TGTGCCAGCAGCCGGACCGGTGGGAGTGGTGGCTACACCTTC; v_call: TRBV5-6; d_call: -; clone_size: -; j_call: TRBJ1-2
cdr3_aa: CASSHLAGGYNEQFF; cdr3_nt: TGTGCCAGCAGCCACTTAGCGGGGGGGTACAATGAGCAGTTCTTC; v_call: TRBV3-1/TRBV3-2; d_call: TRBD2; clone_size: -; j_call: TRBJ2-1
cdr3_aa: CASSAASGGVYEQYF; cdr3_nt: TGTGCCAGCAGCGCGGCTAGCGGGGGTGTGTACGAGCAGTACTTC; v_call: TRBV5-8; d_call: TRBD2; clone_size: few; j_call: TRBJ2-7
cdr3_aa: CASSPFASLGPDTQYF; cdr3_nt: TGTGCCAGCTCACCCTTCGCCTCGTTGGGCCCAGATACGCAGTATTTT; v_call: TRBV18; d_call: -; clone_size: -; j_call: TRBJ2-3
cdr3_aa: CASSQDLSKETQYF; cdr3_nt: TGTGCCAGCAGCCAAGATCTAAGTAAAGAGACCCAGTACTTC; v_call: TRBV3-1/TRBV3-2; d_call: -; clone_size: -; j_call: TRBJ2-5
cdr3_aa: CASSLVEGETQYF; cdr3_nt: TGCGCCAGCAGCTTGGTGGAGGGAGAGACCCAGTACTTC; v_call: TRBV5-1; d_call: -; clone_size: -; j_call: TRBJ2-5
cdr3_aa: CASSLELAGTTGELFF; cdr3_nt: TGTGCCAGCAGCTTAGAACTAGCGGGGACCACCGGGGAGCTGTTTTTT; v_call: TRBV7-8; d_call: TRBD2; clone_size: -; j_call: TRBJ2-2
cdr3_aa: CAITLNEGAGEQFF; cdr3_nt: TGTGCCATCACTTTGAATGAGGGGGCAGGTGAGCAGTTCTTC; v_call: TRBV10-3; d_call: TRBD1; clone_size: -; j_call: TRBJ2-1
cdr3_aa: CASSHRDRGLSGNTIYF; cdr3_nt: TGTGCCAGCAGTCACCGGGACAGGGGACTCTCTGGAAACACCATATATTTT; v_call: TRBV6-6; d_call: TRBD1; clone_size: -; j_call: TRBJ1-3
cdr3_aa: CASSRNPGIRSYNSPLHF; cdr3_nt: TGTGCCAGCAGCCGGAACCCGGGGATTCGCTCCTATAATTCACCCCTCCACTTT; v_call: TRBV7-9; d_call: -; clone_size: -; j_call: TRBJ1-6